These T cell receptor beta chains were read from a single sample in a study of blood T cell repertoires in COVID-19. Profiled with immunoSEQ multiplex PCR; TCRdb holds only in-frame clones, not every one. The table lists approximately 140,000 clones, 80% to 90% of them singletons, with 2.5% to 4% in the top ten. The specimen was peripheral blood. Every receptor here comes from a man between 65 and 85 years old with acute or convalescent COVID-19. The CDR3 runs from the conserved cysteine through the conserved F or W. A D gene is named only where the DNA matches it firmly. The size of a clone is reported for some rows only, either as once, few or many, or as a class for expanded clones.

TRBJ1-1,TRBV11-1,.,15,.,CASSLASTLGAEAFF,TGTGCCAGCAGCTTAGCAAGCACTCTAGGCGCTGAAGCTTTCTTT
TRBJ2-1,TRBV5-6,.,14,TRBD2,CASNGLAGVGEQFF,TGTGCCAGCAATGGACTAGCGGGAGTTGGTGAGCAGTTCTTC
TRBJ2-3,TRBV27,.,15,TRBD2,CASRISGSPADTQYF,TGTGCCAGCAGGATTAGCGGGAGTCCCGCAGATACGCAGTATTTT
TRBJ2-2,TRBV27,.,15,.,CASSLGGGNTGELFF,TGTGCCAGCAGTTTAGGCGGGGGCAACACCGGGGAGCTGTTTTTT
TRBJ2-5,TRBV18,once,14,.,CASSPSGYQETQYF,TGTGCCAGCTCACCATCAGGGTATCAAGAGACCCAGTACTTC
TRBJ1-2,TRBV12-3/TRBV12-4,.,13,.,CASSPPGSNSYTF,TGTGCCAGCAGTCCCCCCGGTAGCAACAGCTACACCTTC
TRBJ1-2,TRBV19,.,13,.,CASSFTGRSGYTF,TGTGCCAGTAGTTTTACAGGGCGGTCTGGCTACACCTTC
TRBJ2-1,TRBV4-2,.,18,.,CASSQEVLRGYYYNEQFF,TGTGCCAGCAGCCAAGAAGTGTTACGCGGGTACTACTACAATGAGCAGTTCTTC
TRBJ2-3,TRBV5-1,.,15,TRBD2,CASSLSGGSTDTQYF,TGCGCCAGCAGCCTGAGCGGGGGGAGCACAGATACGCAGTATTTT
TRBJ2-3,TRBV18,.,17,.,CASSQGVGAGSTDTQYF,TGTGCCAGCTCACAGGGGGTAGGAGCAGGGAGCACAGATACGCAGTATTTT
TRBJ2-3,TRBV28,few,14,.,CASSLVAGTDTQYF,TGTGCCAGCAGTTTAGTAGCGGGCACAGATACGCAGTATTTT
TRBJ2-7,TRBV2,.,15,.,CASRGGGGLGREQYF,TGTGCCAGCAGGGGGGGAGGCGGGCTAGGGCGCGAGCAGTACTTC
TRBJ1-5,TRBV4-2,few,15,.,CASSQEEGGNQPQHF,TGTGCCAGCAGCCAAGAGGAGGGAGGAAATCAGCCCCAGCATTTT
TRBJ2-4,TRBV18,.,15,.,CASSPLGSSKNIQYF,TGTGCCAGCTCACCACTCGGTAGTTCCAAAAACATTCAGTACTTC
TRBJ2-7,TRBV7-8,.,15,TRBD2,CASSSRTSGNYEQYF,TGTGCCAGCAGCTCTCGGACTAGCGGGAATTATGAGCAGTACTTC
TRBJ2-1,TRBV6-5,.,14,.,CASGQTGTYNEQFF,TGTGCCAGCGGACAGACTGGGACCTACAATGAGCAGTTCTTC
TRBJ2-7,TRBV4-2,.,15,TRBD2,CASSHRAGANYEQYF,TGTGCCAGCAGCCACCGAGCGGGAGCTAATTACGAGCAGTACTTC